The present T cell receptor beta chain was sequenced within a study of cytomegalovirus exposure and HLA in healthy donors. Broader study findings: There were some 150 TCR beta chains listed as cytomegalovirus-associated.

The germline V and J ends were trimmed by 4 bases and 5 bases, with 12 bases remaining between them. This CDR3 contains 13 residues. Per germline, CDR1 SGHRS and CDR2 YFSETQ. Sequenced by immunoSEQ multiplex PCR; TCRdb stores in-frame clones only, minus some. This sample has 220,000 or so clones, with approximately 83% found just once. As for this clone: Antigen specificity is unknown.

The sequenced sample was PBMCs. This TCR derives from a woman aged 30 to 39 in good health and CMV-seropositive. This chain connects TRBV5-1 to TRBJ1-1; D possibly corresponds to TRBD1 (5 bases). CDR3 sequence: CASSEGVETEAFF. The CDR3, as DNA: TGCGCCAGCAGCGAAGGGGTTGAGACTGAAGCTTTCTTT.